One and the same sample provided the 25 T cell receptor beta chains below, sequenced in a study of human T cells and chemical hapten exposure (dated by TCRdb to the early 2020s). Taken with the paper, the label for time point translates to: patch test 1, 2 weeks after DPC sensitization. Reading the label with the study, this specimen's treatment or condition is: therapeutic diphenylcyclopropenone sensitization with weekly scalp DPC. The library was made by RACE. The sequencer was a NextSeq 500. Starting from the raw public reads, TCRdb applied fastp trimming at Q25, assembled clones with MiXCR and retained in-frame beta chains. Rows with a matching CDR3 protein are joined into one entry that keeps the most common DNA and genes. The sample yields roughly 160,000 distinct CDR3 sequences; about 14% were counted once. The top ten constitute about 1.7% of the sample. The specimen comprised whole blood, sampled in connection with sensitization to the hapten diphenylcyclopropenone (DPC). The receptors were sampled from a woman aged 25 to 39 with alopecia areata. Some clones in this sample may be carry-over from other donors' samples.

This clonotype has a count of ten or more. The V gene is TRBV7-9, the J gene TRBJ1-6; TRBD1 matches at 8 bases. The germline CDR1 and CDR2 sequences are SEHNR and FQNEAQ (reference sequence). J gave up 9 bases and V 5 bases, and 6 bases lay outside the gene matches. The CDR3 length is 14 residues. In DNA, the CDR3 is TGTGCCAGCAGCCCCGGACAGGGCAGTTCACCCCTCCACTTT. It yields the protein CASSPGQGSSPLHF.

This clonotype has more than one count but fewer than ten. The CDR3 coding sequence is TGTGCCAGCAGTTACTTCGGGACAGGGGAAGGAAACACCATATATTTT. This codes for CASSYFGTGEGNTIYF. J is TRBJ1-3 and V is TRBV6-5; 10 nucleotides agree with TRBD1. The CDR3 runs to 16 residues. V was clipped by 1 base and J by 4 bases; unmatched bases: 4. Germline V lookup: CDR1 MNHEY, CDR2 SVGAGI.

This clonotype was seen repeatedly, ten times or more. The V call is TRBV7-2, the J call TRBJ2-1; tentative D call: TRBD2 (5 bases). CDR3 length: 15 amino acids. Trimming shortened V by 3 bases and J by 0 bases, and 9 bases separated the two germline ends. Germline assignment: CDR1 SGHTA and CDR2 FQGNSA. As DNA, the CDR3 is TGTGCCAGCAGCTTTCTAGCAAGCTCCTACAATGAGCAGTTCTTC. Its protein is CASSFLASSYNEQFF.

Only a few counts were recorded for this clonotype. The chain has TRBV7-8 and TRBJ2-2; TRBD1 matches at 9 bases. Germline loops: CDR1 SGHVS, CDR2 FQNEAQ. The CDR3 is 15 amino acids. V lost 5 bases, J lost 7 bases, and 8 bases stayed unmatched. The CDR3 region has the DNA TGTGCCAGCAGCAGGACAGGGGCGCGTCACGGGGAGCTGTTTTTT. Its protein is CASSRTGARHGELFF.

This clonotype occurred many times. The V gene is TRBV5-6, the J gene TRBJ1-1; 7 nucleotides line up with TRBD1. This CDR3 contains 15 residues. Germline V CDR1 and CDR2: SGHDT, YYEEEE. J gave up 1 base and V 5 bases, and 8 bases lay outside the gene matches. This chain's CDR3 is CASSSAGTANTEAFF. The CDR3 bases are TGTGCCAGCAGTTCGGCCGGGACAGCGAACACTGAAGCTTTCTTT.

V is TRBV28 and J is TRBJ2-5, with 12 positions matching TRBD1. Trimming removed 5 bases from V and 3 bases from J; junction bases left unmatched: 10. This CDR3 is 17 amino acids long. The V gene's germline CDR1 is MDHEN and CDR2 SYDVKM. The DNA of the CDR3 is TGTGCCAGCAGTCAAGGGACAGGGGGCAGGATAGAAGAGACCCAGTACTTC. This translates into CASSQGTGGRIEETQYF.

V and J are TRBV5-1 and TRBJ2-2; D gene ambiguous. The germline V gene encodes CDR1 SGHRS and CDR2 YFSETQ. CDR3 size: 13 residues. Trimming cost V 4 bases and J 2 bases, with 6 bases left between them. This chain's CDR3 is CASSQTNTGELFF. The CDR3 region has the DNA TGCGCCAGCAGCCAGACAAACACCGGGGAGCTGTTTTTT.

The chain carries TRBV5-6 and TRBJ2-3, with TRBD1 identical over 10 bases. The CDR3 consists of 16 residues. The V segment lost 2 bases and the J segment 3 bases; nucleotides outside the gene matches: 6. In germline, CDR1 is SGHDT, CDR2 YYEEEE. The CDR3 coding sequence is TGTGCCAGCAGCTTTAGGACAGGGGGAAGAACAGATACGCAGTATTTT. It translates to CASSFRTGGRTDTQYF.

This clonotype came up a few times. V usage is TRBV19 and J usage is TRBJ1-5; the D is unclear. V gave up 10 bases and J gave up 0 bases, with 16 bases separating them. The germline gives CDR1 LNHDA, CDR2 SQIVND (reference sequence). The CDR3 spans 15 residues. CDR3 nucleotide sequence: TGTGCCACCCGACGAGAATTTTATAGCAATCAGCCCCAGCATTTT. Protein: CATRREFYSNQPQHF.

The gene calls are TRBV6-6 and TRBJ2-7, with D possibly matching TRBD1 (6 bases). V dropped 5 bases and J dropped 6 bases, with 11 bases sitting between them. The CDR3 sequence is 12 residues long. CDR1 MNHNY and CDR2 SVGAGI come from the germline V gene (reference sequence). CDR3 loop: CASSPQGIEQYF. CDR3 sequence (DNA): TGTGCCAGCAGTCCGCAGGGGATCGAGCAGTACTTC.

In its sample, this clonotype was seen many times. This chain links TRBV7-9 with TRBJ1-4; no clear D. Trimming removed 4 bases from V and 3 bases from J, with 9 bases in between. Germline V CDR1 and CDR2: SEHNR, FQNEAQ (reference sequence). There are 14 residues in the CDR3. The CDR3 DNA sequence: TGTGCCAGCAGCTCCGGGTACCCTAATGAAAAACTGTTTTTT. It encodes CASSSGYPNEKLFF.

The CDR3: CASRLAGVVDTQYF. DNA of the CDR3: TGTGCCAGCAGACTAGCGGGGGTCGTGGATACGCAGTATTTT. The chain carries TRBV27 and TRBJ2-3, with 11 bases identical to TRBD2. Germline V gene lookup returns CDR1 MNHEY and CDR2 SMNVEV (reference sequence). The CDR3 is 14 amino acids. Unmatched junction bases numbered 5, after V lost 6 bases and J lost 6 bases.

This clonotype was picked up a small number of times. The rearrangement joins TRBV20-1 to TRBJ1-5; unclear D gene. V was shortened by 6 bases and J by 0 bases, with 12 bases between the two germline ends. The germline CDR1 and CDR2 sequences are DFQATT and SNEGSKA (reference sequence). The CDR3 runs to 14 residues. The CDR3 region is CSAPTQFSNQPQHF. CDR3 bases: TGCAGTGCGCCGACACAATTTAGCAATCAGCCCCAGCATTTT.

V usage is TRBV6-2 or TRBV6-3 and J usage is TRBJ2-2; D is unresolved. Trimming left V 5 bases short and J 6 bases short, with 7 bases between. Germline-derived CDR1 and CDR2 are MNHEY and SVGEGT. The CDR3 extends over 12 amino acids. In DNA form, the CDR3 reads TGTGCCAGCAGTCGCGGCCCCGGGGAGCTGTTTTTT. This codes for CASSRGPGELFF.

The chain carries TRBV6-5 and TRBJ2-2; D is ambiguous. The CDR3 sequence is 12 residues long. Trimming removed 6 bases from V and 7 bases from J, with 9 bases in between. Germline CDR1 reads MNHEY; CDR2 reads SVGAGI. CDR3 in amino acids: CASREIIGELFF. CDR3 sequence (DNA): TGTGCCAGCAGGGAGATCATCGGGGAGCTGTTTTTT.

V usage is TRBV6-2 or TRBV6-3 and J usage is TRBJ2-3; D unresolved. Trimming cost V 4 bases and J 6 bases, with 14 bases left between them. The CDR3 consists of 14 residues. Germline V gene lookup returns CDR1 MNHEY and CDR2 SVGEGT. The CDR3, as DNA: TGTGCCAGCAGTTTTTGGGGTTCCAAGGATACGCAGTATTTT. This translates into CASSFWGSKDTQYF.

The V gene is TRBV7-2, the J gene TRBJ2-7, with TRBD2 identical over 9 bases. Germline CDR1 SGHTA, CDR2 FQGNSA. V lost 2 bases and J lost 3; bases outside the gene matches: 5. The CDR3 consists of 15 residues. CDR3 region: CASSLWRGGRYEQYF. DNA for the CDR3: TGTGCCAGCAGCTTATGGCGGGGGGGCCGCTACGAGCAGTACTTC.

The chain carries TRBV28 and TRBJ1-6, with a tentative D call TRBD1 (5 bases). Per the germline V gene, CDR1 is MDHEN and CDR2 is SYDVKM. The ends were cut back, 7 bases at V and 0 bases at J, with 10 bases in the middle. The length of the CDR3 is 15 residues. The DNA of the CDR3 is TGTGCCAGCACCACCGACAGCTCCTATAATTCACCCCTCCACTTT. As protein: CASTTDSSYNSPLHF.

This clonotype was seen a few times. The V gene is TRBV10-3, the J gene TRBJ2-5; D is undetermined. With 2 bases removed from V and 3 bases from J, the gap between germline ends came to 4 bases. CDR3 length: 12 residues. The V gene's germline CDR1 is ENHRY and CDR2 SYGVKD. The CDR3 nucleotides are TGTGCCATCAGTGAGGGAAAAGAGACCCAGTACTTC. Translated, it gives CAISEGKETQYF.

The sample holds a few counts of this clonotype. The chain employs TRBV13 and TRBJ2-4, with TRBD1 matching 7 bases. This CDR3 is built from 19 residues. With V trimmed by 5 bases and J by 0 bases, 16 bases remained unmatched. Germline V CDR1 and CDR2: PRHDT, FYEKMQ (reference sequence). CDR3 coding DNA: TGTGCCAGCAGCCCCCGACAGGGTCTGCGTCCCCCAGCCAAAAACATTCAGTACTTC. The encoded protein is CASSPRQGLRPPAKNIQYF.

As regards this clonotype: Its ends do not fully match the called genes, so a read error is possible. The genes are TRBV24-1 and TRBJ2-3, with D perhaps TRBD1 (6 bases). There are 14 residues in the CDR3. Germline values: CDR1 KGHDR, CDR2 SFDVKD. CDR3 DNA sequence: TGTGCCACCCAGGGACACGGTCACACAGATTCGCAGTATTTT. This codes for CATQGHGHTDSQYF.

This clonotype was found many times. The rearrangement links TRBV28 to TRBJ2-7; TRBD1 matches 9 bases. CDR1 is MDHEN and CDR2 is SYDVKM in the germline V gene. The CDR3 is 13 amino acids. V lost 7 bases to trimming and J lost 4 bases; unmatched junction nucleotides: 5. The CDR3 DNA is TGTGCCAGCAAACAGGGGGCGCGATACGAGCAGTACTTC. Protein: CASKQGARYEQYF. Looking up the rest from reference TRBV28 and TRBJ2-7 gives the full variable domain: DVKVTQSSRYLVKRTGEKVFLECVQDMDHENMFWYRQDPGLGLRLIYFSYDVKMKEKGDIPEGYSVSREKKERFSLILESASTNQTSMYLCASKQGARYEQYFGPGTRLTVT.

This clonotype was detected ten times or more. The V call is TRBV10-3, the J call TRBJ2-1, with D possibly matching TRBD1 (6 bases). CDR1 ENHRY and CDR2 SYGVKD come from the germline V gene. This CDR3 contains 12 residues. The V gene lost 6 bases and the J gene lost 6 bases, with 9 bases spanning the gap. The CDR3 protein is CAIREQGNEQFF. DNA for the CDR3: TGTGCCATCAGGGAACAGGGCAATGAGCAGTTCTTC.

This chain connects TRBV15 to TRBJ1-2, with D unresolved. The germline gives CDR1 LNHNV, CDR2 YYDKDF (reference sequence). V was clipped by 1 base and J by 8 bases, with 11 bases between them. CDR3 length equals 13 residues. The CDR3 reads CATSRGGDQGYTF. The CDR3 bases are TGTGCCACCAGCAGAGGGGGAGATCAGGGCTACACCTTC.

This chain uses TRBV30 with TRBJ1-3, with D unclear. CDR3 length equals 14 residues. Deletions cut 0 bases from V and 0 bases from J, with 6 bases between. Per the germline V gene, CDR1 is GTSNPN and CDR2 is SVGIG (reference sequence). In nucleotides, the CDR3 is TGTGCCTGGAGTGTGGAGGACTCTGGAAACACCATATATTTT. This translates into CAWSVEDSGNTIYF.